This T cell receptor (beta chain) comes out of a study of shared clonotypes between healthy human individuals. The ends were cut back, 5 bases at V and 1 base at J, with 14 bases in the middle. Germline CDR1 reads SEHNR; CDR2 reads FQNEAQ (reference sequence). CDR3 length: 15 amino acids. Original handling: Junction-only sequences without quality scores were provided by ImmunoSEQ, so filtering was different. Profiled with immunoSEQ multiplex PCR; TCRdb holds only in-frame clones, not every one. That table furnishes V, J and clone size, whereas the DNA furnished D and trimming. The sample lists about 2,100,000 clones; 85% to 95% were seen once. Study-wide points: The diversity represented, both genetic and in exposure history, was limited by few donors. For naive CD4 cells, roughly 5% of clonotypes were shared across a few donors.

Details on this clone: Its antigen is still unknown.

Naive CD8 cells were CD45RO-negative, positively selected for CCR7, excluding terminally differentiated effector memory CD45RA+ cells. Those who donated, Caucasian adults without exception, all lived in Nashville, Tennessee. Sequencing was performed on naive CD8+ T cells from PBMCs. V and J are TRBV7-9 and TRBJ1-1, with a weak D call TRBD1 (6 bases). This clonotype was obtained from a man aged 18 to 35 in good health. Some clones in this sample may be carry-over from other donors' samples. The CDR3 sequence is CASSPPRGQNTEAFF. The DNA of the CDR3 is TGTGCCAGCAGCCCCCCCCGGGGACAGAACACTGAAGCTTTCTTT.